This T cell receptor (beta chain) was documented in a study of CD8+ T cells in alopecia areata. Overall study results and limits: Under tofacitinib, numerous expanded lesional clonotypes remained detectable in scalp and blood.

Extraction and reverse transcription of RNA yielded cDNA as the sequencing template. Measured with immunoSEQ multiplex PCR; TCRdb has only the in-frame clones, and not every one. The table has 120,000 to 150,000 clones, around 83% seen once. Germline lookup yields CDR1 SNHLY and CDR2 FYNNEI. The CDR3 spans 12 residues. The V gene lost 6 bases and the J gene lost 1 base, with 5 bases spanning the gap. About this clone itself: Its target is unknown.

As for treatment: oral pan-JAK inhibitor, 5-10 mg twice daily. The clonotype was recovered from a human donor with alopecia areata. The rearrangement joins TRBV2 to TRBJ2-3; D unclear. The material sequenced was CD8+ T cells sorted from blood, taken at week 4, from a patient treated with tofacitinib. The CDR3 DNA is TGTGCCAGCAGGGACCGCACAGATACGCAGTATTTT. This translates into CASRDRTDTQYF.